The present T cell receptor beta chain was sequenced within a study of a mutant IDH1 vaccine in newly diagnosed glioma. The overall study: Treated patients were roughly 60% male, around 38% female, mean age approximately 41 years.

The germline V gene encodes CDR1 SGHAT and CDR2 FQNNGV. Trimming stripped 0 bases from V and 10 bases from J, with 16 bases between. The CDR3 extends over 16 amino acids. Time point: baseline, week 1 (first vaccination visit). Documented treatment: pre-vaccination baseline after standard-of-care therapy. Produced via immunoSEQ multiplex PCR; TCRdb's table is partial and in-frame only. In the table there are approximately 100,000 clones, 70% to 90% of which are singletons. This chain joins TRBV11-2 and TRBJ1-6; perhaps TRBD1 as D (6 bases). The sequence was obtained from a woman in her forties or fifties with glioma. The sample was PBMCs, taken from a glioma patient treated with radiotherapy, temozolomide or both. The CDR3 region is CASSLDGGGGGSPLHF. In nucleotides, the CDR3 is TGTGCCAGCAGCTTAGATGGGGGCGGAGGGGGATCACCCCTCCACTTT.